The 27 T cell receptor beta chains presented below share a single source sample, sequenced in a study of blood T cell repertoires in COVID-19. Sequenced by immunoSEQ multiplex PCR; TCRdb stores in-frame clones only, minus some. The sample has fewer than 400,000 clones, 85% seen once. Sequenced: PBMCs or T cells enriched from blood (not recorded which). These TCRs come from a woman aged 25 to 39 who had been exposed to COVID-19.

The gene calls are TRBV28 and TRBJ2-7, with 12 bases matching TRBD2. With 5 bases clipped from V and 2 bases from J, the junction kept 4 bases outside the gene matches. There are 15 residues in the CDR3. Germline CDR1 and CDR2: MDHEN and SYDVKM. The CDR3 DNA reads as TGTGCCAGCAGTCGACTAGCGGGAGTTCCCTACGAGCAGTACTTC. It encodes CASSRLAGVPYEQYF.

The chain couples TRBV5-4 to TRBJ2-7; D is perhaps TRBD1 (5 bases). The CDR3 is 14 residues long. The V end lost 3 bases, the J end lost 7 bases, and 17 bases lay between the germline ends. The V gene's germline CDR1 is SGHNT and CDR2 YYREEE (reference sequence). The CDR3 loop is CASSSQGHNREQYF. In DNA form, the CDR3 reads TGTGCCAGCAGCTCTCAGGGCCATAACCGTGAGCAGTACTTC.

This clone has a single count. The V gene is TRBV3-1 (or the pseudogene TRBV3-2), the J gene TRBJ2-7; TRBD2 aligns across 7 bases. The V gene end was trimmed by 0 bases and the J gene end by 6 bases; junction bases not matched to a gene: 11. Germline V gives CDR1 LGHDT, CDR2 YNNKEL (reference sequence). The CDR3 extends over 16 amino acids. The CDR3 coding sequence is TGTGCCAGCAGCCAAGAAGTGAGACTAGCATCGGGCGAGCAGTACTTC. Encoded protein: CASSQEVRLASGEQYF.

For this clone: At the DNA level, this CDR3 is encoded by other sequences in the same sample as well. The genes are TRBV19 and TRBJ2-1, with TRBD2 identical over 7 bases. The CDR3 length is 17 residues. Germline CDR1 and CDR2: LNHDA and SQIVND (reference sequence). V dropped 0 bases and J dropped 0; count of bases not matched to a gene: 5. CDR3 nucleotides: TGTGCCAGTAGTATAGATCTCGCTAGCGGCTCCTACAATGAGCAGTTCTTC. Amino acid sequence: CASSIDLASGSYNEQFF.

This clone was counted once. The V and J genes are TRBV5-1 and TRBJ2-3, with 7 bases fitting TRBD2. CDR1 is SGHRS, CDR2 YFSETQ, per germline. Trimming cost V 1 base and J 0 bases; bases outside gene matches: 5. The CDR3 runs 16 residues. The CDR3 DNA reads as TGCGCCAGCAGCTTGTCCCAGCGGGGCAGCACAGATACGCAGTATTTT. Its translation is CASSLSQRGSTDTQYF. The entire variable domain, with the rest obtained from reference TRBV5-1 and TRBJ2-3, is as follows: KAGVTQTPRYLIKTRGQQVTLSCSPISGHRSVSWYQQTPGQGLQFLFEYFSETQRNKGNFPGRFSGRQFSNSRSEMNVSTLELGDSALYLCASSLSQRGSTDTQYFGPGTRLTVL.

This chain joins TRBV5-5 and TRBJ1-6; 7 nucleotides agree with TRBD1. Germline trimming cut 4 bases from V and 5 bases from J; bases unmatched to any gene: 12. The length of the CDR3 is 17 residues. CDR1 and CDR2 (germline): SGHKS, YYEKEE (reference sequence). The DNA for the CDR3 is TGTGCCAGCAGCCAGGCGGAGGGACAGCTAAATAATTCACCCCTCCACTTT. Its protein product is CASSQAEGQLNNSPLHF.

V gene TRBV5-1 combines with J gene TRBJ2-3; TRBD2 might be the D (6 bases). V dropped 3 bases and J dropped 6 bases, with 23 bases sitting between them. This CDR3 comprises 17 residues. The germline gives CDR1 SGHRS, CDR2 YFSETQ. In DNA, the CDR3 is TGCGCCAGCAGCTATACAGACCCTAGCGTCTCCCCCGATACGCAGTATTTT. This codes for CASSYTDPSVSPDTQYF.

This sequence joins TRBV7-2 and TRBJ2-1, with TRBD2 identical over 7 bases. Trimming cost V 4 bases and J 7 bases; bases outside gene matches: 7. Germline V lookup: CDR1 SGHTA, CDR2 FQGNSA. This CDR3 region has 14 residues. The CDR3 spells CASSWRETGNEQFF. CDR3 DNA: TGTGCCAGCAGCTGGCGGGAGACTGGGAATGAGCAGTTCTTC.

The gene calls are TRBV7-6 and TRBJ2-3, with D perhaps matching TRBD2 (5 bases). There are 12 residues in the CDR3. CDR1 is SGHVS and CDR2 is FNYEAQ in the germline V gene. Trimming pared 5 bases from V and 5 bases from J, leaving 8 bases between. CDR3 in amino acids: CASSDYLDTQYF. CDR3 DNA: TGTGCCAGCAGCGACTACTTAGATACGCAGTATTTT.

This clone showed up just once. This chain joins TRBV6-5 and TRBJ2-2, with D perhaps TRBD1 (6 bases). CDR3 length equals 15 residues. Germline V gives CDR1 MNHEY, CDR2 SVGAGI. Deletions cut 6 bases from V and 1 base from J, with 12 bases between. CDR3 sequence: CASSIGTMNTGELFF. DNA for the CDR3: TGTGCCAGCAGCATCGGGACAATGAACACCGGGGAGCTGTTTTTT.

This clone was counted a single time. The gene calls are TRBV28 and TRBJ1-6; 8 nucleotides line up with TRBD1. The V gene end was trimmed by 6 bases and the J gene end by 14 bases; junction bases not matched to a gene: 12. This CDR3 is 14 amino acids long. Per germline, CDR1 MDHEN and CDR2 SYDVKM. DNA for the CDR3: TGTGCCAGCAGCAAACAGGGGGGGCCTCGGACCCTCCACTTT. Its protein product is CASSKQGGPRTLHF.

The CDR3 nucleotides are TGTGCCTGGAGGTTTACGGGGACTAGCACAGATACGCAGTATTTT. This gives the protein CAWRFTGTSTDTQYF. This chain links TRBV30 with TRBJ2-3; possibly TRBD2 for D (6 bases). The germline V gene encodes CDR1 GTSNPN and CDR2 SVGIG (reference sequence). Trimming removed 3 bases at V and 0 bases at J, with 13 bases between. This CDR3 contains 15 residues.

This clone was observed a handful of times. The CDR3 nucleotides read TGTGCCAGCAGCCTATTAGCTGGGGCGACAGGGTCCTCTGGAAACACCATATATTTT. This gives the protein CASSLLAGATGSSGNTIYF. The chain couples TRBV11-2 to TRBJ1-3; 7 nucleotides line up with TRBD1. This CDR3 contains 19 residues. In germline, CDR1 is SGHAT, CDR2 FQNNGV. The V and J ends lost 5 bases and 0 bases, in that order; junction bases with no gene match: 16.

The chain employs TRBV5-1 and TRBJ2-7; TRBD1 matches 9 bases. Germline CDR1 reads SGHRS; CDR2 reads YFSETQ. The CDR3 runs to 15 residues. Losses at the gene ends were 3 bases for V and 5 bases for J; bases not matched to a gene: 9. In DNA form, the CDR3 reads TGCGCCAGCAGCTCTTCCCCGGGACAGGGTAACGAGCAGTACTTC. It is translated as CASSSSPGQGNEQYF.

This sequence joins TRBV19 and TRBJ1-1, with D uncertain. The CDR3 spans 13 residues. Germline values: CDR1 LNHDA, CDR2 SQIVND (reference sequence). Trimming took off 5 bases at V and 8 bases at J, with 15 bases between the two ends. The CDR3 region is CASSVDARKEAFF. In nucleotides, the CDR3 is TGTGCCAGTAGTGTCGACGCTAGGAAAGAAGCTTTCTTT.

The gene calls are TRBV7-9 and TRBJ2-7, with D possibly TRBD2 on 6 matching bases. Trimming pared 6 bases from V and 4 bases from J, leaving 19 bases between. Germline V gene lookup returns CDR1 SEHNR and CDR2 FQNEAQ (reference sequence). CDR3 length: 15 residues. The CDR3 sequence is CASRPHVGSGYEQYF. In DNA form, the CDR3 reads TGTGCCAGCAGGCCTCATGTTGGGAGCGGGTACGAGCAGTACTTC. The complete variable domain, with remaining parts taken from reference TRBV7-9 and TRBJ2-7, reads DTGVSQNPRHKITKRGQNVTFRCDPISEHNRLYWYRQTLGQGPEFLTYFQNEAQLEKSRLLSDRFSAERPKGSFSTLEIQRTEQGDSAMYLCASRPHVGSGYEQYFGPGTRLTVT.

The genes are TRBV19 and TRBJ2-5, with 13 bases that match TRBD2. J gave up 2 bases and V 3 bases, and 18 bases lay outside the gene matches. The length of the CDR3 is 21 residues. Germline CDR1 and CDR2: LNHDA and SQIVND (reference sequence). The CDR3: CASSINFLPSKLAGGQETQYF. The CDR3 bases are TGTGCCAGTAGTATCAACTTTCTACCGAGTAAACTAGCGGGAGGGCAAGAGACCCAGTACTTC.

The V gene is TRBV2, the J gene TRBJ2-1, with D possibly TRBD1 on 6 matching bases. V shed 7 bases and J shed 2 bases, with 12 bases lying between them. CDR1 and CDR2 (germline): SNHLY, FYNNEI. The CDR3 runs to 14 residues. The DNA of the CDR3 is TGTGCCAGCATAGAAGGGGGAGCCTACAATGAGCAGTTCTTC. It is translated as CASIEGGAYNEQFF.

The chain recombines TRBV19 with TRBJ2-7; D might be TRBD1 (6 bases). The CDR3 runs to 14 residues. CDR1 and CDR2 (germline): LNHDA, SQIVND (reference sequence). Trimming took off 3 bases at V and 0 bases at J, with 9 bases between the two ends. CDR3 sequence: CASSIRGSSYEQYF. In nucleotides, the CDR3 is TGTGCCAGTAGTATCAGGGGAAGCTCCTACGAGCAGTACTTC.

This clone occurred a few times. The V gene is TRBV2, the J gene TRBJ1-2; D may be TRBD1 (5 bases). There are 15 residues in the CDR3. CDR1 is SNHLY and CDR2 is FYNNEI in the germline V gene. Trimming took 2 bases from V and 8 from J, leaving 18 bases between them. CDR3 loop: CASSEREARGEGYTF. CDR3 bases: TGTGCCAGCAGTGAAAGGGAGGCCCGGGGGGAGGGCTACACCTTC.

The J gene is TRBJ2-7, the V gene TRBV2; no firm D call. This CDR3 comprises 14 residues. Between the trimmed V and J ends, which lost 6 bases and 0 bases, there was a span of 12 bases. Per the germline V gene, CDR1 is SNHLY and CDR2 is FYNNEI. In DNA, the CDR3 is TGTGCCAGCAGCAAGACTTTTTCCTCCTACGAGCAGTACTTC. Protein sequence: CASSKTFSSYEQYF.

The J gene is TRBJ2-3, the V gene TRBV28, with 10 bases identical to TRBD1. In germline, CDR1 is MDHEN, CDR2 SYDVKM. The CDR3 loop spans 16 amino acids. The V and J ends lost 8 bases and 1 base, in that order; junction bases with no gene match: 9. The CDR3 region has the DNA TGTGCCAGCTCAGACCGGGACAGGGGCCGCACAGATACGCAGTATTTT. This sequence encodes CASSDRDRGRTDTQYF.

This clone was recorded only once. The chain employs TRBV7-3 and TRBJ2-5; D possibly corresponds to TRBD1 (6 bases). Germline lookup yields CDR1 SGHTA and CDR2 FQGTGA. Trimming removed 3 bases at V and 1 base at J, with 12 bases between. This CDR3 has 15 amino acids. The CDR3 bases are TGTGCCAGCAGCTTTCAAGGACAGATCCAAGAGACCCAGTACTTC. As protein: CASSFQGQIQETQYF.

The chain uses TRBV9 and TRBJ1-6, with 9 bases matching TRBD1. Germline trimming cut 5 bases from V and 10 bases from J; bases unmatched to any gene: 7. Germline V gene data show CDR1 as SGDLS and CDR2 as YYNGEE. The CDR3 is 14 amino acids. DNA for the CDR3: TGTGCCAGCAGTGAAATGACAGGGGGATCACCCCTCCACTTT. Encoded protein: CASSEMTGGSPLHF. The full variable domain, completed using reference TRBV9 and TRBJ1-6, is DSGVTQTPKHLITATGQRVTLRCSPRSGDLSVYWYQQSLDQGLQFLIQYYNGEERAKGNILERFSAQQFPDLHSELNLSSLELGDSALYFCASSEMTGGSPLHFGNGTRLTVT.

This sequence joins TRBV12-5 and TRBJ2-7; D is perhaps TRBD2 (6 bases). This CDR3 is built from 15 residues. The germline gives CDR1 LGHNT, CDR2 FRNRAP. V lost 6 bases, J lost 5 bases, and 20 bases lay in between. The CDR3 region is CASGGLRGSGNEQYF. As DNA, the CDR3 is TGTGCTAGTGGGGGACTCCGGGGGAGTGGGAACGAGCAGTACTTC.

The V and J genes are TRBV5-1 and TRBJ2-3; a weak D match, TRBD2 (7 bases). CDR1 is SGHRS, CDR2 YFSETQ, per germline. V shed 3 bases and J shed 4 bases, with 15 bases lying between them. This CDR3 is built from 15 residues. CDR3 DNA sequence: TGCGCCAGCAGCTGGGGGGGGGCGCAATCAGATACGCAGTATTTT. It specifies CASSWGGAQSDTQYF. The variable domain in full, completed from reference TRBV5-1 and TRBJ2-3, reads KAGVTQTPRYLIKTRGQQVTLSCSPISGHRSVSWYQQTPGQGLQFLFEYFSETQRNKGNFPGRFSGRQFSNSRSEMNVSTLELGDSALYLCASSWGGAQSDTQYFGPGTRLTVL.

CDR3 sequence (DNA): TGTGCCAGCAGTTACGCTGGGAGCTCCTACGAGCAGTACTTC. It encodes CASSYAGSSYEQYF. This chain joins TRBV6-2 or TRBV6-3 and TRBJ2-7; TRBD2 is a possible D gene (5 bases). The ends were cut back, 2 bases at V and 0 bases at J, with 8 bases in the middle. Germline loops: CDR1 MNHEY, CDR2 SVGEGT. The CDR3 runs to 14 residues.